The rows below give T cell receptor beta chains drawn from one sample of a study of follicular helper T cells after annual influenza vaccination. Sequenced by immunoSEQ multiplex PCR; TCRdb stores in-frame clones only, minus some. The sample consists of fewer than 8,000 clones, 75% to 90% of them appearing once. The specimen was CXCR5- memory CD4+ T cells sorted from blood, collected on the day of influenza vaccination. Receptor source: an adult who received the influenza vaccine. The conserved cysteine and the conserved F or W are not part of the CDR3 here. Clone size is shown for a subset of rows, as once, few, many or a class of expanded clone.

j_gene,v_gene,abundance,CDR3aa
TRBJ2-4,TRBV29-1,NA,SVGQDENIQY
TRBJ1-4,TRBV5-4,NA,ASSLQGATEKLF
TRBJ2-1,TRBV19,few,ATLGQVFNEQF
TRBJ1-2,TRBV27,NA,ASSFRGGDYGYT
TRBJ1-2,TRBV13,NA,ASRLQVNYGYT
TRBJ1-2,TRBV11-2,NA,ASSSGGRGYT
TRBJ1-4,TRBV10-3,NA,AISELGQLNEKLF
TRBJ2-3,TRBV4-3,NA,ASSHRTSGGADTQY
TRBJ1-4,TRBV6-5,NA,ASSRDITNEKLF
TRBJ2-3,TRBV6-1,once,ASSDPWRGSSTDTQY
TRBJ2-3,TRBV5-4,NA,ASSSKGGTDTQY
TRBJ2-1,TRBV5-1,NA,ASSWGGGARNEQF
TRBJ2-7,TRBV18,NA,ASSPPSSYEQY
TRBJ2-4,TRBV5-6,NA,ASSMYYREAKNIQY
TRBJ2-2,TRBV7-2,NA,ASSSPGSGELF
TRBJ2-5,TRBV19,once,ASSLGTSPETQY
TRBJ2-1,TRBV7-2,NA,ASSRDWTNNEQF
TRBJ1-3,TRBV27,once,ASSPRTSSGNTIY
TRBJ2-6,TRBV13,NA,ASSPGPGSGANVLT
TRBJ2-7,TRBV5-1,NA,ASSLAVGVGTYEQY
TRBJ2-3,TRBV15,NA,ATSRGGDRYSADTQY
TRBJ2-5,TRBV5-1,NA,ASSLASARETQY
TRBJ1-2,TRBV7-2,few,ASSSYTANYGYT